This TCR beta chain was recovered during a study of blood T cell repertoires in COVID-19 (dated by TCRdb to 2020 to 2022). With regard to the full study: Samples covering the acute and convalescent phases of COVID-19 were provided by collaborators in the United States, Italy and Spain. Deeply sampled blood TCRbeta repertoires from subjects exposed to, actively infected with, or recovered from COVID-19 were included in the dataset. The prospective study material was composed of cDNA or gDNA derived from T cells, B-cell-depleted T cells, or PBMCs. The sample metadata nearly always contained a de-identified subject ID, COVID-19 status, age in years and sex. Samples came from the ongoing ImmuneRACE study (first 160 participants) plus 1,254 subjects from 6 global collaborators. A freely available public database, intended as a resource for researchers studying the immune response to SARS-CoV-2, is where the repertoires were released. Where available, HLA class I and class II types were taken from metadata supplied by the sample provider and were not determined by assay-based typing.

Based on the germline V gene, the CDR1 and CDR2 sequences are SGHTA and FQGNSA. Inclusive of the bounding cysteine and phenylalanine, the CDR3 is 13 residues long. Solely the CDR3 DNA is kept, with 39 bases framed from the first base. Germline trimming: 5 bases from V, 6 bases from J; junction bases outside gene matches: 4. With respect to this clone: Its antigen remains unidentified. No quality values exist for individual bases; no much larger clone is one base distant.

TCRbeta CDR3 regions were amplified from genomic DNA by means of the immunoSEQ Assay, a bias-controlled multiplex PCR. The study's processing was this. The number of nucleated cells in each sample was estimated by amplification of reference gene primers within the assay. Sequence reads were collapsed and filtered to measure the absolute abundance of every unique TCRbeta CDR3 rearrangement. For each sample, productive Simpson clonality was calculated as the square root of Simpson's diversity index across productive rearrangements. Held by TCRdb, this immuneACCESS table contains in-frame sequences only and omits some clones. Under half of the omission traces to an unresolved V gene where checked; the cause of the rest is unknown. The DNA was the basis for D and trimming; V, J and clone size are from that table. The sample has 80,000 or so clones on record, about 80% of them singletons. The ten largest account for under 5.5% of the sample.

Each collaborating institution followed its own protocols to collect whole blood in K2EDTA tubes. For TCRbeta analysis, collaborators shipped samples as frozen whole blood, isolated PBMCs, or DNA extracted from either of those sample types. Broader findings and caveats from the paper: The amount of clinical and demographic metadata varied by source and participant and was provided uncurated.

Rearrangement joined TRBV7-2 to TRBJ1-2; 9 nucleotides in the junction match TRBD1. This sequence originates from a woman in her 70s with acute or convalescent COVID-19. Material for sequencing was peripheral blood. The encoded CDR3 is CASSRDRVNGYTF. The DNA reads TGTGCCAGCAGCAGGGACAGGGTAAATGGCTACACCTTC.